What follows are 32 T cell receptor beta chains derived from one specimen sequenced in a study of T cell repertoires in cytomegalovirus infection. TCRdb called the reads again in MiXCR, with one record for every CDR3 protein. The table includes under 250,000 distinct CDR3 sequences, about 12% detected once. Sequenced sample: PBMCs. These receptors all stem from a human donor in good health (CMV status not recorded). Some clones in this sample may be carry-over from other donors' samples.

This clonotype occurred many times. The V gene is TRBV15, the J gene TRBJ1-5; 9 bases are a match to TRBD1. Trimming at V came to 6 bases and at J to 2 bases, leaving 8 bases not matched to a gene. The germline gives CDR1 LNHNV, CDR2 YYDKDF (reference sequence). The CDR3 runs to 16 residues. The CDR3: CATRGQGVGGNQPQHF. In DNA, the CDR3 is TGTGCCACCAGGGGACAGGGAGTAGGTGGCAATCAGCCCCAGCATTTT. Variable domain in full (rest from reference TRBV15 and TRBJ1-5): DAMVIQNPRYQVTQFGKPVTLSCSQTLNHNVMYWYQQKSSQAPKLLFHYYDKDFNNEADTPDNFQSRRPNTSFCFLDIRSPGLGDTAMYLCATRGQGVGGNQPQHFGDGTRLSIL.

This clonotype occurred many times. The chain joins TRBV20-1 to TRBJ1-3; D gene unclear. The CDR3 sequence is 13 residues long. Per the germline V gene, CDR1 is DFQATT and CDR2 is SNEGSKA (reference sequence). V was cut by 1 base and J by 4 bases, with 8 bases left in between. CDR3 protein: CSARVAGGNTIYF. The CDR3 coding sequence is TGCAGTGCTAGAGTTGCGGGCGGAAACACCATATATTTT.

This clonotype has at least ten counts. The V and J genes are TRBV6-1 and TRBJ2-2; 8 bases are shared with TRBD2. The V segment lost 8 bases and the J segment 6 bases; nucleotides outside the gene matches: 5. This CDR3 region has 13 residues. Germline V gives CDR1 MNHNS, CDR2 SASEGT. The CDR3 protein is CASGGRGAGELFF. The DNA of the CDR3 is TGTGCCAGCGGAGGGCGGGGGGCCGGGGAGCTGTTTTTT.

At least ten counts were recorded for this clonotype. The chain joins TRBV12-3 or TRBV12-4 to TRBJ1-5, with D possibly TRBD1 on 5 matching bases. The CDR3 contains 16 residues. Between the trimmed V and J ends, which lost 3 bases and 2 bases, there was a span of 14 bases. CDR3 region: CASSFWRGEGNQPQHF. CDR3 coding DNA: TGTGCCAGCAGTTTTTGGAGGGGAGAAGGCAATCAGCCCCAGCATTTT.

The chain recombines TRBV20-1 with TRBJ1-6; 10 bases are a match to TRBD1. Germline CDR1 DFQATT, CDR2 SNEGSKA (reference sequence). This CDR3 spans 14 amino acids. The V segment lost 5 bases and the J segment 7 bases; nucleotides outside the gene matches: 5. This CDR3 reads CSASGQGRNSPLHF. CDR3 DNA: TGCAGTGCTTCGGGACAGGGGAGAAATTCACCCCTCCACTTT.

The table lists this clonotype with a few counts. This rearrangement joins TRBV9 to TRBJ2-7; TRBD2 matches at 11 bases. J was trimmed by 0 bases and V by 4 bases; bases with no gene match: 6. Germline CDR1 and CDR2: SGDLS and YYNGEE. This CDR3 has 16 amino acids. CDR3 in DNA: TGTGCCAGCAGCACTAGCGGGGGCGGCCTCTCCTACGAGCAGTACTTC. Translated, it gives CASSTSGGGLSYEQYF.

This clonotype was observed a few times. V usage is TRBV5-1 and J usage is TRBJ1-2; D remains ambiguous. CDR3 length: 14 residues. V lost 0 bases, J lost 7 bases, and 13 bases lay in between. From germline, CDR1 is SGHRS and CDR2 YFSETQ. CDR3 region: CASSLEGPGAGYTF. The CDR3 DNA reads TGCGCCAGCAGCTTGGAGGGTCCAGGTGCTGGCTACACCTTC. Full variable domain (missing parts from reference TRBV5-1 and TRBJ1-2): KAGVTQTPRYLIKTRGQQVTLSCSPISGHRSVSWYQQTPGQGLQFLFEYFSETQRNKGNFPGRFSGRQFSNSRSEMNVSTLELGDSALYLCASSLEGPGAGYTFGSGTRLTVV.

The sample holds many counts of this clonotype. V gene TRBV6-1 combines with J gene TRBJ1-1; D unresolved. In germline, CDR1 is MNHNS, CDR2 SASEGT. V dropped 4 bases and J dropped 1 base, with 10 bases sitting between them. The CDR3 has 14 amino acids. In nucleotides, the CDR3 is TGTGCCAGCAGTGTGATGAAGCCGAACACTGAAGCTTTCTTT. As protein: CASSVMKPNTEAFF.

J is TRBJ2-7 and V is TRBV20-1, with no clear D. The CDR3 totals 13 residues. V lost 5 bases and J 3 bases, leaving 14 bases between the germline ends. Germline V gene data show CDR1 as DFQATT and CDR2 as SNEGSKA (reference sequence). CDR3 sequence (DNA): TGCAGTGCTTCTCGATCTCTAAGCTACGAGCAGTACTTC. It yields the protein CSASRSLSYEQYF.

This clonotype was detected a few times. V gene TRBV19 combines with J gene TRBJ2-3; 13 nucleotides align to TRBD2. The CDR3 sequence is 16 residues long. The J segment lost 6 bases and the V segment lost 4 bases, leaving 7 bases of the junction unmatched. The germline V gene encodes CDR1 LNHDA and CDR2 SQIVND (reference sequence). The CDR3: CASSTGTSGTEDTQYF. The CDR3 DNA sequence: TGTGCCAGTAGTACGGGGACTAGCGGGACGGAGGATACGCAGTATTTT.

In this sample, this clonotype turned up many times. V usage is TRBV10-3 and J usage is TRBJ1-1; a weak D match, TRBD1 (6 bases). The CDR3 is 15 amino acids. The germline V and J ends were trimmed by 6 bases and 0 bases, with 14 bases remaining between them. The germline gives CDR1 ENHRY, CDR2 SYGVKD. The CDR3 coding sequence is TGTGCCATCAGCCCAGGGGCGCCCATGAACACTGAAGCTTTCTTT. It specifies CAISPGAPMNTEAFF.

This clonotype came up many times. The chain is built from TRBV12-3 or TRBV12-4 and TRBJ2-3; 8 bases map to TRBD2. With 5 bases clipped from V and 3 bases from J, the junction kept 4 bases outside the gene matches. This CDR3 region has 14 residues. This CDR3 is CASSGGGRTDTQYF. The CDR3 nucleotides are TGTGCCAGCAGTGGCGGGGGGCGGACAGATACGCAGTATTTT.

V and J are TRBV19 and TRBJ2-3; the D gene is possibly TRBD2 (6 bases). This CDR3 spans 14 amino acids. In germline, CDR1 is LNHDA, CDR2 SQIVND (reference sequence). Trimming shortened V by 8 bases and J by 1 base, and 13 bases separated the two germline ends. The DNA of the CDR3 is TGTGCCAGTGCAGGGACTGGGGGCACAGATACGCAGTATTTT. Protein product: CASAGTGGTDTQYF.

This clonotype was picked up many times. The chain uses TRBV18 and TRBJ2-7; either TRBD1 or TRBD2 may fit D (5 bases each). CDR1 and CDR2 (germline): KGHSH, LQKENI. The CDR3 loop spans 14 amino acids. The V gene lost 5 bases and the J gene lost 1 base, with 12 bases spanning the gap. The CDR3 here is CASSRGAQSYEQYF. For the CDR3, the DNA is TGTGCCAGCTCAAGAGGGGCCCAATCCTACGAGCAGTACTTC.

This clonotype was seen more than once but under ten times. The chain carries TRBV11-1 and TRBJ2-5; the match to TRBD1 covers 8 bases. CDR1 is SGHAT and CDR2 is FQDESV in the germline V gene (reference sequence). V was clipped by 4 bases and J by 2 bases; unmatched bases: 9. There are 16 residues in the CDR3. The DNA of the CDR3 is TGTGCCAGCAGCTCAGGGGGCAGGGTCCGTCAAGAGACCCAGTACTTC. Protein sequence: CASSSGGRVRQETQYF.

This clonotype appeared a few times. This rearrangement joins TRBV28 to TRBJ1-1, with unresolved D. Germline CDR1 and CDR2: MDHEN and SYDVKM. The CDR3 runs to 14 residues. Deletions cut 7 bases from V and 1 base from J, with 13 bases between. The CDR3 is CASITHGPNTEAFF. The CDR3 DNA reads TGTGCCAGCATCACCCACGGGCCGAACACTGAAGCTTTCTTT.

This clonotype showed up many times. This chain joins TRBV7-2 and TRBJ1-5, with D unclear. CDR1 and CDR2 from the germline V gene are SGHTA and FQGNSA. The CDR3 totals 12 residues. V lost 4 bases and J lost 9, with 10 bases in between. CDR3 sequence (DNA): TGTGCCAGCAGCTCCCTCATGGGGCCCCAGCATTTT. Translating it yields CASSSLMGPQHF.

This clonotype appeared a few times. This chain links TRBV20-1 with TRBJ1-1; 7 bases are a match to TRBD1. The CDR3 has 13 amino acids. The J segment lost 2 bases and the V segment lost 5 bases, leaving 5 bases of the junction unmatched. Germline V gives CDR1 DFQATT, CDR2 SNEGSKA (reference sequence). The CDR3 region is CSAPDRVNTEAFF. DNA for the CDR3: TGCAGTGCTCCAGACAGGGTTAACACTGAAGCTTTCTTT.

For this clonotype: This may stem from a read error, because a much larger clone lies one nucleotide away. The chain links TRBV7-2 to TRBJ1-2; D gene uncertain. Per the germline V gene, CDR1 is SGHTA and CDR2 is FQGNSA. The CDR3 loop spans 14 amino acids. CDR3 sequence: CASSLEAGVYSYTF. For the CDR3, the DNA is TGTGCCAGCAGCTTAGAGGCAGGAGTCTATAGCTACACCTTC.

This clonotype was seen a handful of times. The chain recombines TRBV29-1 with TRBJ1-2; 7 bases agree with TRBD1. CDR1 and CDR2 (germline): SQVTM, ANQGSEA. The CDR3 consists of 12 residues. The trim removed 6 bases at V and 3 bases at J, leaving 4 bases unmatched. CDR3 nucleotides: TGCAGCGTCACCGGACAGGACTATGGCTACACCTTC. Translation gives CSVTGQDYGYTF.

This clonotype has more than one count but fewer than ten. V gene TRBV5-4 combines with J gene TRBJ1-3, with a tentative D call TRBD1 (5 bases). This CDR3 contains 15 residues. Germline V lookup: CDR1 SGHNT, CDR2 YYREEE (reference sequence). Between the trimmed V and J ends, which lost 5 bases and 0 bases, there was a span of 12 bases. The CDR3 region is CASSARGGSGNTIYF. The DNA for the CDR3 is TGTGCCAGCAGTGCCCGGGGGGGCTCTGGAAACACCATATATTTT.

As to this clonotype: Its ends do not fully match the called genes, so a read error is possible. The chain couples TRBV19 to TRBJ2-1; 8 nucleotides match TRBD1. The CDR3 is 13 amino acids. The germline V gene has CDR1 LNHDA and CDR2 SQIVND (reference sequence). CDR3 sequence reads: CASSIPGQAPFVF. The DNA of the CDR3 is TGTGCCAGTAGTATACCGGGACAGGCCCCGTTTGTCTTC.

The chain employs TRBV7-7 and TRBJ2-5; no reliable D call. The CDR3 is 14 residues long. The ends were cut back, 4 bases at V and 0 bases at J, with 9 bases in the middle. Germline lookup yields CDR1 SSHAT and CDR2 FNYEAQ (reference sequence). The CDR3 region has the DNA TGTGCCAGCAGCTCCGTGGCGAACCAAGAGACCCAGTACTTC. Residues: CASSSVANQETQYF.

This clonotype was picked up many times. The chain joins TRBV12-3 or TRBV12-4 to TRBJ1-6; D possibly corresponds to TRBD1 (5 bases). V was shortened by 6 bases and J by 7 bases, with 13 bases between the two germline ends. CDR3 length: 14 amino acids. CDR3 DNA: TGTGCCAGCAGCTGGAGGGGACGCAATTCACCCCTCCACTTT. It is translated as CASSWRGRNSPLHF.

This clonotype was observed many times. The rearrangement joins TRBV12-3 or TRBV12-4 to TRBJ1-4; 7 positions agree with TRBD1. J lost 0 bases, V lost 5 bases, and 0 bases had no gene match. CDR3 length: 14 residues. In DNA form, the CDR3 reads TGTGCCAGCAGTCAGGGGGCAACTAATGAAAAACTGTTTTTT. Translation gives CASSQGATNEKLFF.

This clonotype was seen repeatedly, ten times or more. The gene calls are TRBV5-5 and TRBJ1-1, with TRBD1 matching 11 bases. The CDR3 extends over 16 amino acids. In germline, CDR1 is SGHKS, CDR2 YYEKEE (reference sequence). The V segment lost 2 bases and the J segment 8 bases; nucleotides outside the gene matches: 11. CDR3 sequence: CASSFRAGTGGLEAFF. DNA for the CDR3: TGTGCCAGCAGCTTTAGAGCCGGGACAGGGGGATTGGAAGCTTTCTTT.

In DNA, the CDR3 is TGTGCCAGCGGGAGGTTCTATGGCTACACCTTC. Residues: CASGRFYGYTF. The chain recombines TRBV6-8 with TRBJ1-2, with unresolved D. This CDR3 spans 11 amino acids. The germline V and J ends were trimmed by 8 bases and 4 bases, with 8 bases remaining between them. Looked up from germline, CDR1 is MNHGY and CDR2 is SAAAGT.

The V call is TRBV7-3, the J call TRBJ1-1, with D unresolved. The ends were cut back, 2 bases at V and 0 bases at J, with 7 bases in the middle. Germline V gives CDR1 SGHTA, CDR2 FQGTGA. The CDR3 spans 14 residues. CDR3 in amino acids: CASSLEPMNTEAFF. DNA for the CDR3: TGTGCCAGCAGCTTAGAACCCATGAACACTGAAGCTTTCTTT.

This clonotype showed up just a few times. This chain links TRBV14 with TRBJ2-7, with 11 positions matching TRBD1. Trimming cost V 0 bases and J 6 bases; bases outside gene matches: 4. Germline-derived CDR1 and CDR2 are SGHDN and FVKESK. The CDR3 loop spans 15 amino acids. The CDR3 sequence: CASSQEGTGGLEQYF. In nucleotides, the CDR3 is TGTGCCAGCAGCCAAGAAGGGACAGGGGGGCTCGAGCAGTACTTC.

This clonotype was found many times. This chain connects TRBV7-3 to TRBJ2-3; 10 bases are a match to TRBD2. V shed 1 base, J shed 3 bases, and the junction held 13 bases outside the gene matches. This CDR3 contains 19 residues. Germline-derived CDR1 and CDR2 are SGHTA and FQGTGA. This chain's CDR3 is CASSLRPNFSGRRTDTQYF. CDR3 nucleotides: TGTGCCAGCAGCTTAAGGCCCAACTTTAGCGGGAGGAGAACAGATACGCAGTATTTT. Complete variable domain (other parts from reference TRBV7-3 and TRBJ2-3): GAGVSQTPSNKVTEKGKYVELRCDPISGHTALYWYRQSLGQGPEFLIYFQGTGAADDSGLPNDRFFAVRPEGSVSTLKIQRTERGDSAVYLCASSLRPNFSGRRTDTQYFGPGTRLTVL.

This clonotype was observed at least ten times. V is TRBV7-2 and J is TRBJ2-6; D possibly corresponds to TRBD2 (6 bases). V dropped 2 bases and J dropped 4 bases, with 12 bases sitting between them. Germline V gene data show CDR1 as SGHTA and CDR2 as FQGNSA. The CDR3 extends over 16 amino acids. The CDR3 sequence is CASSLHGGSGANVLTF. The DNA for the CDR3 is TGTGCCAGCAGCTTACATGGGGGGTCGGGGGCCAACGTCCTGACTTTC.

The table lists this clonotype with many counts. V usage is TRBV7-6 and J usage is TRBJ1-3, with D maybe TRBD1 (6 bases). Germline V lookup: CDR1 SGHVS, CDR2 FNYEAQ. The V gene lost 0 bases and the J gene lost 5 bases, with 8 bases spanning the gap. This CDR3 is built from 14 residues. The CDR3 coding sequence is TGTGCCAGCAGCTTAGCTGGGGGGCGAAACACCATATATTTT. It encodes CASSLAGGRNTIYF.